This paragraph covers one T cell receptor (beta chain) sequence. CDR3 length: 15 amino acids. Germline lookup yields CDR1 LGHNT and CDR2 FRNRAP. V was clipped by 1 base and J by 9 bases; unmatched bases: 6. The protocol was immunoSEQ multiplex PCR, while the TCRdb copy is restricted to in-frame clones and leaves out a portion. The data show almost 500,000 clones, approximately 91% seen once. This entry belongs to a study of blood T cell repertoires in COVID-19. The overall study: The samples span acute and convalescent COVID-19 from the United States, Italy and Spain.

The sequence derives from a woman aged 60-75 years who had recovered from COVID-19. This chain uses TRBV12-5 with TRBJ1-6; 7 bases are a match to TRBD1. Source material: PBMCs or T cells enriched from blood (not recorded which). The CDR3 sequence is CASGLATGRSSPLHF. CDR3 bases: TGTGCTAGTGGTTTGGCGACAGGGCGAAGTTCACCCCTCCACTTT.